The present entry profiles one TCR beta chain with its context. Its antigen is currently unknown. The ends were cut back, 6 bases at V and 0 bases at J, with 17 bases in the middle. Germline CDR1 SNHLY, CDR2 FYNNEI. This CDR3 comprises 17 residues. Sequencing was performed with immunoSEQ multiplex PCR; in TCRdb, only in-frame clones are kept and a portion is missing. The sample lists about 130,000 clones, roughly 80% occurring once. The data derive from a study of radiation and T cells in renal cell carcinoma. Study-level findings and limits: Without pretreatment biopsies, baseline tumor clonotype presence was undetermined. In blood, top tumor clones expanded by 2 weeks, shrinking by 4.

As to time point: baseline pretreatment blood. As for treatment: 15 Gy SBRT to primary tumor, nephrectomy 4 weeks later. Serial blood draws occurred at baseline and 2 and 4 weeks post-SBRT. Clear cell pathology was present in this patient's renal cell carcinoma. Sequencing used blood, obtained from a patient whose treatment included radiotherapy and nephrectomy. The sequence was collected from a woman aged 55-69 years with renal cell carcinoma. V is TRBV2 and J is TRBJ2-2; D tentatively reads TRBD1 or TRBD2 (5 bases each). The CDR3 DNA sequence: TGTGCCAGCAGAGTCAACCCCGGGACCGCGAACACCGGGGAGCTGTTTTTT. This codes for CASRVNPGTANTGELFF.